This T cell receptor (beta chain) was sequenced for a study of blood T cells in healthy people across ages. The V end lost 3 bases, the J end lost 2 bases, and 14 bases lay between the germline ends. This CDR3 is 15 amino acids long. Germline V gives CDR1 DFQATT, CDR2 SNEGSKA (reference sequence). Through a sample-barcoded 5' primer and a J-beta primer mix, a second PCR was run for 7 to 11 cycles. TCRdb re-derived calls from the 5' RACE reads in MiXCR, one entry per CDR3 protein. This sample has roughly 1,500,000 distinct CDR3 sequences, with 34% found just once. General study points: Versus aged donors, long-lived donors had higher diversity and more naive CD4+ cells. Estimated diversity that came from one million T cells was considered an underestimate. Roughly linear age-related decline in beta diversity appeared, significant by age approximately 40.

As regards this clonotype: Its antigen is unidentified.

Donation came from healthy Caucasian individuals in Russia who were aged 6 to 90. The chain uses TRBV20-1 and TRBJ1-5, with a tentative D call TRBD1 (5 bases). The sample comprised blood. This TCR came from a woman in her 30s in good health. CDR3 sequence reads: CSARGRQAGNQPQHF. DNA for the CDR3: TGCAGTGCTAGGGGGCGGCAGGCGGGCAATCAGCCCCAGCATTTT.